The next 21 T cell receptor beta chains were all read from a single sample in a study of T cells after yellow fever vaccination (dated by TCRdb to about 2019). The intended sense of this specimen's treatment or condition label: live attenuated yellow fever vaccine strain. The library was prepared using 5' RACE. The listed sequencing device is Illumina HiSeq 2500. TCRdb reprocessing: public reads trimmed at Q25 with fastp, clones called with MiXCR, in-frame beta chains kept. Each CDR3 protein appears once, grouped with its most common genes and DNA. Across this sample there are 500,000 to 700,000 distinct CDR3 sequences, with about 19% seen only once. The leading ten clones occupy about 13% of the sample. Specimen: PBMCs, collected 15 days after the yellow fever booster vaccination. The receptors here all came from a man aged 25-45 years who received the YFV17D yellow fever vaccine.

The CDR3 here is CASRDRRSSYNEQFF. For the CDR3, the DNA is TGTGCCAGCAGAGACAGACGGAGCTCCTACAATGAGCAGTTCTTC. V is TRBV27 and J is TRBJ2-1; possible D gene TRBD1, 5 bases. The V end lost 6 bases, the J end lost 0 bases, and 12 bases lay between the germline ends. CDR3 length equals 15 residues. Germline V gene lookup returns CDR1 MNHEY and CDR2 SMNVEV (reference sequence).

This clonotype has ten or more counts. The J gene is TRBJ2-1, the V gene TRBV6-2 or TRBV6-3; the D gene is possibly TRBD1 (6 bases). The CDR3 loop spans 14 amino acids. CDR1 MNHEY and CDR2 SVGEGT come from the germline V gene. The germline V and J ends were trimmed by 10 bases and 5 bases, with 18 bases remaining between them. The CDR3 loop reads CATRRTGLHNEQFF. The CDR3 nucleotides read TGTGCCACCCGGCGAACAGGGCTCCACAATGAGCAGTTCTTC.

The chain is built from TRBV24-1 and TRBJ2-3; possibly TRBD2 for D (6 bases). Per the germline V gene, CDR1 is KGHDR and CDR2 is SFDVKD. V lost 3 bases, J lost 0 bases, and 18 bases lay in between. The CDR3 sequence is 18 residues long. Written as DNA, the CDR3 is TGTGCCACCAGTGATACGACGGGGGTTAGCGGTAGCACAGATACGCAGTATTTT. Its translation: CATSDTTGVSGSTDTQYF.

This clonotype was seen a few times. V and J are TRBV29-1 and TRBJ1-4; a possible D gene is TRBD1 (5 bases). V was shortened by 5 bases and J by 7 bases, with 11 bases between the two germline ends. Per the germline V gene, CDR1 is SQVTM and CDR2 is ANQGSEA. The CDR3 consists of 12 residues. The CDR3 DNA reads as TGCAGCGTTCGGGACCCTGGTGAAAAACTGTTTTTT. It specifies CSVRDPGEKLFF.

This clonotype showed up just a few times. This chain connects TRBV12-3 or TRBV12-4 to TRBJ2-3, with D unclear. V shed 5 bases and J shed 2 bases, with 17 bases lying between them. This CDR3 comprises 16 residues. CDR3 in DNA: TGTGCCAGCAGTGACCGGGCCTCCCGCCCCACAGATACGCAGTATTTT. It specifies CASSDRASRPTDTQYF.

This clonotype was seen only a few times. The J gene is TRBJ2-3, the V gene TRBV6-1, with 11 nucleotides matching TRBD2. The CDR3 spans 16 residues. V was pared by 5 bases and J by 2 bases, with 6 bases of the junction left unmatched. Germline V gene lookup returns CDR1 MNHNS and CDR2 SASEGT. The CDR3 protein is CASSPGTSGLTDTQYF. CDR3 nucleotide sequence: TGTGCCAGCAGTCCCGGGACTAGCGGCCTCACAGATACGCAGTATTTT.

This clonotype has a handful of counts. The chain is built from TRBV6-2 or TRBV6-3 and TRBJ2-4; 8 bases line up with TRBD1. Trimming at V came to 4 bases and at J to 7 bases, leaving 9 bases not matched to a gene. Germline CDR1 reads MNHEY; CDR2 reads SVGEGT. The CDR3 is 15 amino acids. CDR3 region: CASSFGQGIWNIQYF. The CDR3 bases are TGTGCCAGCAGTTTTGGACAGGGAATTTGGAACATTCAGTACTTC.

The gene calls are TRBV5-1 and TRBJ2-6; TRBD1 matches 8 bases. The ends lost 0 bases at V and 4 bases at J; junction bases unmatched: 3. The CDR3 totals 16 residues. Germline CDR1 and CDR2: SGHRS and YFSETQ. The DNA of the CDR3 is TGCGCCAGCAGCTTGGGGACAGGGATCGGGGCCAACGTCCTGACTTTC. Translation: CASSLGTGIGANVLTF.

This clonotype has more than one count but fewer than ten. The V and J genes are TRBV24-1 and TRBJ2-1; the match to TRBD2 covers 15 bases. This CDR3 has 16 residues. Germline V CDR1 and CDR2: KGHDR, SFDVKD. V lost 1 base to trimming and J lost 7 bases; unmatched junction nucleotides: 1. This CDR3 is CATSDFGTSGRNEQFF. DNA for the CDR3: TGTGCCACCAGTGATTTCGGGACTAGCGGGAGGAATGAGCAGTTCTTC.

The chain employs TRBV6-1 and TRBJ2-2, with TRBD2 as a possible D gene (6 bases). V was cut by 6 bases and J by 2 bases, with 13 bases left in between. The CDR3 spans 15 residues. Germline CDR1 reads MNHNS; CDR2 reads SASEGT. CDR3 sequence reads: CASSAMGGNTGELFF. The CDR3 DNA sequence: TGTGCCAGCAGCGCCATGGGGGGTAACACCGGGGAGCTGTTTTTT.

This chain links TRBV28 with TRBJ2-3; 9 bases line up with TRBD1. The trim removed 3 bases at V and 4 bases at J, leaving 2 bases unmatched. The CDR3 length is 14 residues. The germline V gene encodes CDR1 MDHEN and CDR2 SYDVKM. In DNA form, the CDR3 reads TGTGCCAGCAGTTTCGGGGACAGGGCAGATACGCAGTATTTT. Protein product: CASSFGDRADTQYF.

Only a few counts were recorded for this clonotype. The chain is built from TRBV12-3 or TRBV12-4 and TRBJ2-7; D assignment may be TRBD1 or TRBD2 (5 bases each). This CDR3 contains 13 residues. Trimming cost V 4 bases and J 3 bases, with 10 bases left between them. The DNA for the CDR3 is TGTGCCAGCAGTTGGGGGTTTCTCTACGAGCAGTACTTC. It translates to CASSWGFLYEQYF.

This CDR3 reads CASSLDIVNYGYTF. The DNA of the CDR3 is TGTGCCAGCAGCTTAGACATCGTAAACTATGGCTACACCTTC. The chain uses TRBV7-9 and TRBJ1-2; D is unresolved. V gave up 1 base and J gave up 2 bases, with 8 bases separating them. The CDR3 spans 14 residues. Germline values: CDR1 SEHNR, CDR2 FQNEAQ (reference sequence).

The chain is built from TRBV5-6 and TRBJ1-2; possible D gene TRBD1, 6 bases. This CDR3 region has 15 residues. The germline V and J ends were trimmed by 5 bases and 3 bases, with 17 bases remaining between them. Per germline, CDR1 SGHDT and CDR2 YYEEEE. CDR3 nucleotides: TGTGCCAGCAGTTCTCAGGGGCAGCAGTACTATGGCTACACCTTC. Protein sequence: CASSSQGQQYYGYTF.

This clonotype was seen more than once but under ten times. The chain joins TRBV5-5 to TRBJ2-2; a possible D gene is TRBD1 (5 bases). The CDR3 extends over 14 amino acids. V lost 5 bases to trimming and J lost 6 bases, with 14 bases between them. The germline V gene has CDR1 SGHKS and CDR2 YYEKEE (reference sequence). CDR3 nucleotide sequence: TGTGCCAGCAGATTAGGGGAAATATCCGGGGAGCTGTTTTTT. Protein: CASRLGEISGELFF.

This clonotype was found a few times. CDR3 nucleotides: TGTGCCAGCAGCCCTAGGACTAGCCCCCTCAATGAGCAGTTCTTC. This codes for CASSPRTSPLNEQFF. V gene TRBV9 combines with J gene TRBJ2-1; 8 bases line up with TRBD2. In germline, CDR1 is SGDLS, CDR2 YYNGEE. This CDR3 has 15 amino acids. The trim removed 4 bases at V and 6 bases at J, leaving 9 bases unmatched. Complete variable domain (other parts from reference TRBV9 and TRBJ2-1): DSGVTQTPKHLITATGQRVTLRCSPRSGDLSVYWYQQSLDQGLQFLIQYYNGEERAKGNILERFSAQQFPDLHSELNLSSLELGDSALYFCASSPRTSPLNEQFFGPGTRLTVL.

A few counts support this clonotype. V and J are TRBV7-2 and TRBJ2-7, with D perhaps TRBD1 or TRBD2 (5 bases each). The CDR3 length is 15 residues. V was shortened by 1 base and J by 4 bases, with 14 bases between the two germline ends. From germline, CDR1 is SGHTA and CDR2 FQGNSA. CDR3 amino acids: CASSLGGTGAYEQYF. The CDR3 nucleotides are TGTGCCAGCAGCTTAGGGGGGACGGGCGCTTACGAGCAGTACTTC.

This clonotype was counted only a few times. This chain connects TRBV20-1 to TRBJ2-7, with 15 bases lining up with TRBD2. Germline trimming cut 0 bases from V and 3 bases from J; bases unmatched to any gene: 12. The germline V gene encodes CDR1 DFQATT and CDR2 SNEGSKA (reference sequence). The CDR3 has 19 amino acids. The CDR3 sequence is CSARDRGLAGGQLFYEQYF. Here the CDR3 DNA reads TGCAGTGCTAGAGATCGGGGACTAGCGGGAGGCCAACTATTCTACGAGCAGTACTTC.

The J gene is TRBJ2-7, the V gene TRBV20-1; possibly TRBD1 or TRBD2 for D (5 bases each). The CDR3 is 13 residues long. CDR1 and CDR2 (germline): DFQATT, SNEGSKA (reference sequence). The germline V and J ends were trimmed by 2 bases and 4 bases, with 12 bases remaining between them. The CDR3 DNA is TGCAGTGCTAGAAACCCGGGACGATACGAGCAGTACTTC. Translating it yields CSARNPGRYEQYF.

CDR3 in DNA: TGTGCCAGCAGCATTGGGTTTTACTACGAGCAGTACTTC. The encoded protein is CASSIGFYYEQYF. The chain has TRBV12-3 or TRBV12-4 and TRBJ2-7; D is undetermined. This CDR3 contains 13 residues. Deletions cut 6 bases from V and 3 bases from J, with 12 bases between.

This clonotype was detected only a few times. The V and J genes are TRBV12-3 or TRBV12-4 and TRBJ2-3, with TRBD2 matching over 8 bases. V dropped 11 bases and J dropped 5; count of bases not matched to a gene: 9. The CDR3 covers 13 residues. The CDR3 here is CARARGAGDTQYF. CDR3 sequence (DNA): TGTGCCCGCGCGCGGGGGGCCGGAGATACGCAGTATTTT.